The rows below give T cell receptor beta chains drawn from one sample of a study of cytomegalovirus exposure and HLA in healthy donors. Repertoires were generated with immunoSEQ multiplex PCR, while TCRdb's copy carries only in-frame clones and drops some. The table shows 180,000 or so clones, with roughly 81% occurring only once. Sequencing input: PBMCs. All receptors derive from a woman aged 18-29 years in good health and CMV-seropositive. The CDR3 runs from the conserved cysteine through the conserved F or W. Each record gives: clone size, V gene, J gene, D gene, CDR3 protein, CDR3 DNA. The D gene is left open where the match is weak. Expanded clones get a size class; other rows say once, few or many, or leave the size out.

.	TRBV2	TRBJ2-3	TRBD2	CASSDSGGSTDTQYF	TGTGCCAGCAGTGATAGCGGGGGTTCCACAGATACGCAGTATTTT
.	TRBV6-1	TRBJ1-2	TRBD1	CASTGTGFYGYTF	TGTGCCAGCACCGGGACAGGGTTCTATGGCTACACCTTC
.	TRBV19	TRBJ2-7	.	CASSRTSGTVSYEQYF	TGTGCCAGTAGTCGCACGAGTGGGACTGTTTCCTACGAGCAGTACTTC
.	TRBV6-5	TRBJ1-1	TRBD1	CASSYQGDDTEAFF	TGTGCCAGCAGTTACCAGGGGGACGACACTGAAGCTTTCTTT
.	TRBV18	TRBJ1-5	.	CASSPPSGQPQHF	TGTGCCAGCTCACCACCGTCGGGACAGCCCCAGCATTTT
.	TRBV9	TRBJ1-1	.	CASSPRPTQLEAFF	TGTGCCAGCAGCCCTCGACCCACACAGTTAGAAGCTTTCTTT
once	TRBV5-6	TRBJ1-2	.	CASSLDNLIGRVGDGYTF	TGTGCCAGCAGCTTAGACAACTTAATAGGCCGCGTTGGTGATGGCTACACCTTC
.	TRBV25-1	TRBJ1-2	.	CASSEVGRDDYGYTF	TGTGCCAGCAGTGAGGTCGGGAGGGATGACTATGGCTACACCTTC
.	TRBV2	TRBJ2-7	TRBD1	CASRPRTGGGYEQYF	TGTGCCAGCAGACCAAGGACAGGGGGCGGGTACGAGCAGTACTTC
.	TRBV7-8	TRBJ2-7	TRBD2	CASSTSLVAGGEQYF	TGTGCCAGCAGCACGTCTCTGGTTGCGGGGGGCGAGCAGTACTTC
.	TRBV13	TRBJ2-4	TRBD1	CASSSRGTVLKYF	TGTGCCAGCAGCTCTAGGGGGACAGTCTTGAAGTACTTC
.	TRBV11-2	TRBJ1-5	.	CASSLVGAGQPQHF	TGTGCCAGCAGCTTAGTAGGGGCGGGACAGCCCCAGCATTTT
few	TRBV6-6	TRBJ1-6	.	CASRREGTGSPLHF	TGTGCCAGCAGAAGGGAGGGTACGGGCTCACCCCTCCACTTT
once	TRBV7-3	TRBJ2-1	TRBD1	CASSPGQGIYNEQFF	TGTGCCAGCAGCCCAGGACAGGGGATCTACAATGAGCAGTTCTTC
.	TRBV4-1	TRBJ2-7	.	CASSQILRDPFYEQYF	TGCGCCAGCAGCCAAATCCTCCGGGATCCTTTCTACGAGCAGTACTTC
.	TRBV6-4	TRBJ1-1	.	CASSDTIRGNTEAFF	TGTGCCAGCAGTGATACCATCAGGGGGAACACTGAAGCTTTCTTT
.	TRBV7-6	TRBJ1-6	.	CASSDSGGANSPLHF	TGTGCCAGCAGCGATTCCGGGGGGGCGAATTCACCCCTCCACTTT
.	TRBV6-1	TRBJ2-7	.	CASQRETDSYEQYF	TGTGCCAGCCAACGCGAGACAGACTCCTACGAGCAGTACTTC
.	TRBV5-8	TRBJ1-5	.	CASSPRPGINQPQHF	TGTGCCAGCAGCCCCAGGCCAGGGATAAATCAGCCCCAGCATTTT
.	TRBV30	TRBJ1-1	.	CAWTPGRGTRAFF	TGTGCCTGGACCCCGGGCCGGGGAACCCGAGCTTTCTTT
few	TRBV29-1	TRBJ2-7	.	CSVEGGLLGEQYF	TGCAGCGTTGAAGGAGGACTACTGGGCGAGCAGTACTTC
once	TRBV15	TRBJ2-7	.	CATSTSNRVNYEQYF	TGTGCCACCAGCACCAGCAACAGGGTCAACTACGAGCAGTACTTC
.	TRBV10-2	TRBJ2-5	.	CASSETGGRETQYF	TGCGCCAGCAGTGAGACGGGGGGCAGGGAGACCCAGTACTTC
.	TRBV11-2	TRBJ2-1	.	CASSLSDEQFF	TGTGCCAGCAGCCTGAGTGATGAGCAGTTCTTC
.	TRBV6-4	TRBJ2-5	TRBD2	CASRQRERVETQYF	TGTGCCAGCAGGCAGCGGGAGCGGGTTGAGACCCAGTACTTC
once	TRBV5-4	TRBJ1-2	TRBD1	CASSLMTGPSSSYGYTF	TGTGCCAGCAGCTTAATGACAGGGCCCTCCTCTTCCTATGGCTACACCTTC
.	TRBV6-1	TRBJ1-4	.	CASSLVATNEKLFF	TGTGCCAGCAGTCTTGTTGCAACTAATGAAAAACTGTTTTTT
.	TRBV5-4	TRBJ2-1	.	CASTNGGQPYNEQFF	TGTGCCAGCACCAATGGTGGACAACCTTACAATGAGCAGTTCTTC
.	TRBV4-3	TRBJ2-3	TRBD2	CASSSGTRMVDTQYF	TGCGCCAGCAGCTCCGGGACTAGGATGGTAGATACGCAGTATTTT
few	TRBV27	TRBJ2-5	.	CASSLAISDQETQYF	TGTGCCAGCAGTTTGGCAATAAGTGACCAAGAGACCCAGTACTTC
.	TRBV25-1	TRBJ1-1	.	CASSDRTLGNTEAFF	TGTGCCAGCAGTGACCGAACCCTAGGGAACACTGAAGCTTTCTTT
.	TRBV5-4	TRBJ2-5	.	CASSLNILETQYF	TGTGCCAGCAGCTTAAATATACTAGAGACCCAGTACTTC
.	TRBV27	TRBJ2-5	.	CASKPDREGETQYF	TGTGCCAGCAAACCGGACAGGGAGGGAGAGACCCAGTACTTC
.	TRBV6-6	TRBJ2-7	.	CASSYGGHHSF	TGTGCCAGCAGTTACGGGGGACACCACTCCTTC
.	TRBV7-2	TRBJ1-6	TRBD1	CASSFFQGARSPLHF	TGTGCCAGCAGCTTTTTCCAGGGGGCAAGGTCACCCCTCCACTTT
.	TRBV28	TRBJ2-4	.	CASSLRGAKNIQYF	TGTGCCAGCAGTTTACGGGGGGCCAAAAACATTCAGTACTTC
once	TRBV7-9	TRBJ2-4	.	CASSPELRLAKNIQYF	TGTGCCAGCAGCCCGGAGCTCCGACTAGCCAAAAACATTCAGTACTTC
.	TRBV28	TRBJ2-2	.	CASSLGTTYTGELFF	TGTGCCAGCAGTCTCGGGACAACCTACACCGGGGAGCTGTTTTTT
.	TRBV7-2	TRBJ1-1	.	CASSNTGNTEAFF	TGTGCCAGCAGCAACACAGGTAACACTGAAGCTTTCTTT
once	TRBV6-5	TRBJ2-7	TRBD2	CASSYSGRGYEQYF	TGTGCCAGCAGTTACTCGGGGCGGGGGTACGAGCAGTACTTC
.	TRBV11-2	TRBJ2-7	TRBD1	CASSLDPATGHEQYF	TGTGCCAGCAGCTTAGATCCGGCGACAGGGCACGAGCAGTACTTC
.	TRBV6-1	TRBJ1-2	TRBD1	CASSVRDRGANGYTF	TGTGCCAGCAGTGTCCGGGACAGGGGTGCAAATGGCTACACCTTC
once	TRBV19	TRBJ1-2	.	CASELKNAWGYTF	TGTGCCAGTGAACTGAAAAACGCGTGGGGCTACACCTTC
.	TRBV2	TRBJ1-1	.	CASGQSLEMTAWTEAFF	TGTGCCAGCGGTCAAAGTTTAGAGATGACAGCCTGGACTGAAGCTTTCTTT
.	TRBV27	TRBJ2-7	.	CASSLRDSPYEQYF	TGTGCCAGCAGTCTACGGGACTCCCCGTACGAGCAGTACTTC
.	TRBV7-2	TRBJ1-4	.	CASSLWSSPTNEKLFF	TGTGCCAGCAGCTTATGGTCGAGTCCAACTAATGAAAAACTGTTTTTT
.	TRBV20-1	TRBJ1-5	.	CSARTAQPQHF	TGCAGTGCTCGGACAGCTCAGCCCCAGCATTTT
.	TRBV4-2	TRBJ1-1	TRBD1	CASSPQGENTEAFF	TGTGCCAGCAGCCCACAGGGGGAGAACACTGAAGCTTTCTTT
.	TRBV5-6	TRBJ1-4	.	CASSFHATNEKLFF	TGTGCCAGCAGCTTTCATGCAACTAATGAAAAACTGTTTTTT
.	TRBV5-6	TRBJ2-1	TRBD2	CASSSGLDLVGEQFF	TGTGCCAGCAGCAGCGGACTAGATTTAGTCGGTGAGCAGTTCTTC
.	TRBV28	TRBJ1-2	.	CASRPGGDYGYTF	TGTGCCAGCCGTCCGGGGGGAGACTATGGCTACACCTTC
.	TRBV5-1	TRBJ1-1	TRBD1	CASSLARGSEAFF	TGCGCCAGCAGCTTGGCCAGGGGGAGTGAAGCTTTCTTT
.	TRBV27	TRBJ1-5	.	CASSSRHGRGQPQHF	TGTGCCAGCAGTTCTCGACACGGTCGGGGTCAGCCCCAGCATTTT
.	TRBV28	TRBJ1-1	.	CAAAGNTEAFF	TGTGCCGCCGCAGGGAACACTGAAGCTTTCTTT
.	TRBV9	TRBJ2-3	TRBD2	CASSVGASGRTDTQYF	TGTGCCAGCAGCGTAGGTGCTAGCGGACGCACAGATACGCAGTATTTT
.	TRBV6-6	TRBJ1-6	.	CASSYGSGARNSPLHF	TGTGCCAGCAGTTACGGTTCAGGGGCGAGAAATTCACCCCTCCACTTT